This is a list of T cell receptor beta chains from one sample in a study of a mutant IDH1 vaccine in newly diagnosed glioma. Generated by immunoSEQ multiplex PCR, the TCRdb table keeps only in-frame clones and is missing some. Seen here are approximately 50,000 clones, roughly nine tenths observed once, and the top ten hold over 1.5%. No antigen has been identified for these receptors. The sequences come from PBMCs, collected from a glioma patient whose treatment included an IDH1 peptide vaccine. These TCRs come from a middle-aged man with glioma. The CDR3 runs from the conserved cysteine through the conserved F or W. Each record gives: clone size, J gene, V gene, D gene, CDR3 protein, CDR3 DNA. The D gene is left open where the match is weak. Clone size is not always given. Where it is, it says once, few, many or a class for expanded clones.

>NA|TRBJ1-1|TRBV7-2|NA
CASSLGRDPSSGGAFF
TGTGCCAGCAGCTTAGGGAGGGACCCGTCGAGTGGGGGAGCTTTCTTT
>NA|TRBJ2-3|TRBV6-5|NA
CASSYRGFTDTQYF
TGTGCCAGCAGTTACCGAGGATTTACAGATACGCAGTATTTT
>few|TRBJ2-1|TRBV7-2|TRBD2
CASSTRLTSGTNEQFF
TGTGCCAGCAGCACGAGGTTGACTAGCGGGACCAATGAGCAGTTCTTC
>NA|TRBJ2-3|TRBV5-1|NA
CASSLGASDDTDTQYF
TGCGCCAGCAGCTTGGGGGCGAGTGATGACACAGATACGCAGTATTTT
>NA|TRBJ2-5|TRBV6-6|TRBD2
CASSDGGAIQETQYF
TGTGCCAGCAGTGACGGGGGGGCCATCCAAGAGACCCAGTACTTC
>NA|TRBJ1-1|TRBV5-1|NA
CASSLGQEGMNSAFF
TGCGCCAGCAGCTTGGGGCAGGAGGGAATGAATTCAGCTTTCTTT
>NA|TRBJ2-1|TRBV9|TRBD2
CASSVGGLDVSEQFF
TGTGCCAGCAGCGTAGGGGGACTAGACGTAAGTGAGCAGTTCTTC
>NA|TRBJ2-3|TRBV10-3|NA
CAISESTDTQYF
TGTGCCATCAGTGAGTCAACAGATACGCAGTATTTT
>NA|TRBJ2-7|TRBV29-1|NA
CSVGKSAEQYF
TGCAGCGTTGGAAAATCCGCCGAGCAGTACTTC
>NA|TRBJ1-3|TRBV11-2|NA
CASSLVQGEYGNTIYF
TGTGCCAGCAGCTTAGTCCAAGGGGAGTATGGAAACACCATATATTTT
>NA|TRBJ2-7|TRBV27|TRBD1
CAVRGRGSYEQYF
TGTGCCGTCAGGGGGCGCGGATCCTACGAGCAGTACTTC
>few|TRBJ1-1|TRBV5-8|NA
CASSIQTGNPPTAFF
TGTGCCAGCAGCATTCAGACAGGCAATCCCCCCACGGCTTTCTTT
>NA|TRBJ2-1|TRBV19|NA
CASSIEQRLYNEQFF
TGTGCCAGTAGTATAGAGCAGAGACTCTACAATGAGCAGTTCTTC
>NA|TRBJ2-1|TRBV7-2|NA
CASTTRFNGEQFF
TGTGCCAGCACGACTAGGTTTAACGGTGAGCAGTTCTTC
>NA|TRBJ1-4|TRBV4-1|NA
CASSQVGLSFEKLFF
TGCGCCAGCAGCCAAGTAGGGCTTTCGTTTGAAAAACTGTTTTTT
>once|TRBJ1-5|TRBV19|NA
CASSIRYASNQPQHF
TGTGCCAGTAGTATTCGATACGCTAGCAATCAGCCCCAGCATTTT